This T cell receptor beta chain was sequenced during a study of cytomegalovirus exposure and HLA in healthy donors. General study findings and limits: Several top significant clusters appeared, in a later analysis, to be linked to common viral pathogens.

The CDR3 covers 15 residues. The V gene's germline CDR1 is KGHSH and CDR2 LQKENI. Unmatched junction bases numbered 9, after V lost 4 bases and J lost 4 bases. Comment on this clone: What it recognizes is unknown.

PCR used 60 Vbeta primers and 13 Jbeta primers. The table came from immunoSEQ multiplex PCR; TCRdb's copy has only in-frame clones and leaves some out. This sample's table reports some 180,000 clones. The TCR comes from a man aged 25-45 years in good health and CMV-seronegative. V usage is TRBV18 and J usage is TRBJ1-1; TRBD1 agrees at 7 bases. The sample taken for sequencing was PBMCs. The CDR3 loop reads CASSQIQGGGTEAFF. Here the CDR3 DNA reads TGTGCCAGCTCACAGATTCAGGGGGGCGGCACTGAAGCTTTCTTT.